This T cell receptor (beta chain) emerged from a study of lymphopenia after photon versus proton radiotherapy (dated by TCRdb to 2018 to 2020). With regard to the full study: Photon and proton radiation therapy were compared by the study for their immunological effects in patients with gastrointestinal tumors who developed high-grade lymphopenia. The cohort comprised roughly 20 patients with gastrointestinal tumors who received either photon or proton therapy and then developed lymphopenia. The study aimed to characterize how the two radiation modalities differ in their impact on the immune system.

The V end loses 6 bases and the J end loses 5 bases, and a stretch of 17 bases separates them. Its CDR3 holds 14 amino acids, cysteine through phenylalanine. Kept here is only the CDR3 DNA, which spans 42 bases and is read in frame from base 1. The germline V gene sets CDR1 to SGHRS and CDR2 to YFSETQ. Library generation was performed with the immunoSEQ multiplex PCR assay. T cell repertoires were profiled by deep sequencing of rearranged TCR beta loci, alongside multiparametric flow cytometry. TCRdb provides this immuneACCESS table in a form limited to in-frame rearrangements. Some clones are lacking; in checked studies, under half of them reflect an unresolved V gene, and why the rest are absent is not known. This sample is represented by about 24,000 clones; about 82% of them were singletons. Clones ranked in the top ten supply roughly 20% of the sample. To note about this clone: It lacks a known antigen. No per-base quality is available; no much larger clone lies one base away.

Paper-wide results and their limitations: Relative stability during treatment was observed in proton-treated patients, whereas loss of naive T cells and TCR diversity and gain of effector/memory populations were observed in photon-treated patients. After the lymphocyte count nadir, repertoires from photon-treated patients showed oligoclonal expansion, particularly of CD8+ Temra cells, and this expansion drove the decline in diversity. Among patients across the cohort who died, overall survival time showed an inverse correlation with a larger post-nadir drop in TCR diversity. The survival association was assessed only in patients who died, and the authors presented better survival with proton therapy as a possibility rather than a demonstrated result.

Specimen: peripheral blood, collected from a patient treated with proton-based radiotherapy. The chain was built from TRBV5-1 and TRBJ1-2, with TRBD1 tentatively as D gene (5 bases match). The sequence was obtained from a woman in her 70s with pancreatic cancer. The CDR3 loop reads CASTGSSDSYGYTF. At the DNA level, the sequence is TGCGCCAGCACCGGGTCCTCCGACAGTTATGGCTACACCTTC.